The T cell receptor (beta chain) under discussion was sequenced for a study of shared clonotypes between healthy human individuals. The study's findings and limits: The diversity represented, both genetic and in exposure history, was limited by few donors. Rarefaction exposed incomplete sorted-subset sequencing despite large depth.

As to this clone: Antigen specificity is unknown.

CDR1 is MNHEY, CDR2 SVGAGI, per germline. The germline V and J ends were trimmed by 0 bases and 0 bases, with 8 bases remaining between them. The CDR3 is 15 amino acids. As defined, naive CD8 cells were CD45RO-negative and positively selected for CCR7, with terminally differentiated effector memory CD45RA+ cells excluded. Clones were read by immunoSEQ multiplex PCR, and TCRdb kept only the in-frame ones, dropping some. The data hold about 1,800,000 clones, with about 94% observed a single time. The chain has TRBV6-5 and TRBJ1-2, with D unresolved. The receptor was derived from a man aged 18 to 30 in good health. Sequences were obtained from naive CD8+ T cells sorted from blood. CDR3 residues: CASSYSDGANYGYTF. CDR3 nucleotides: TGTGCCAGCAGTTACTCTGACGGGGCTAACTATGGCTACACCTTC.